This entry is about one T cell receptor (beta chain). Its antigen is undetermined. The sample is drawn from a study of shared clonotypes between healthy human individuals. Study-wide results and limits: Owing to a small donor count, the genetic and exposure-history diversity represented was limited.

The V and J ends lost 4 bases and 4 bases respectively, with 18 bases between them. The CDR3 runs to 15 residues. CDR1 and CDR2 (germline): SGHRS, YFSETQ. Clones were read by immunoSEQ multiplex PCR, and TCRdb kept only the in-frame ones, dropping some. The data hold about 450,000 clones, with roughly 85% observed a single time. Sequencing input: PBMCs. The chain uses TRBV5-1 and TRBJ2-7; tentatively, D is TRBD1 or TRBD2 (6 bases each). This TCR derives from a woman aged 40 to 50 in good health. Some clones in this sample may be carry-over from other donors' samples. The CDR3 nucleotides are TGCGCCAGCAGCCAGGGGACGGGGGTAGGGTACGAGCAGTACTTC. It encodes CASSQGTGVGYEQYF.